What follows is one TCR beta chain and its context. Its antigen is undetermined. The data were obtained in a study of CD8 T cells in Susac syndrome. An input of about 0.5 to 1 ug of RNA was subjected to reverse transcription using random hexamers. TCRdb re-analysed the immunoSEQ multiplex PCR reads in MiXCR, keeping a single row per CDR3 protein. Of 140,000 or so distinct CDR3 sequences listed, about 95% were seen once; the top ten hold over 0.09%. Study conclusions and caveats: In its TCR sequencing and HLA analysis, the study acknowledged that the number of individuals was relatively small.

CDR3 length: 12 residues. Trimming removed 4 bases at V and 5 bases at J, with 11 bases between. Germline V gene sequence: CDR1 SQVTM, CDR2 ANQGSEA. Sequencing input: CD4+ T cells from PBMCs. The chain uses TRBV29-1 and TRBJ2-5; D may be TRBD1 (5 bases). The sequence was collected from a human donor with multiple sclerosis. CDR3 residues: CSVVGDKETQYF. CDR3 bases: TGCAGCGTTGTAGGGGATAAGGAGACCCAGTACTTC.